The present TCR beta chain was sequenced within a study of T cell changes during pregnancy in multiple sclerosis. TCRdb keeps only in-frame clones here, not all; method: immunoSEQ multiplex PCR. This sample has approximately 50,000 clones, with roughly 92% found just once. The TCR comes from a female donor with multiple sclerosis, enrolled in a pregnancy study. Material: CD4+ T cells from peripheral blood mononuclear cells, obtained in the third trimester of pregnancy.

This CDR3 is CASRVGAMGDTQYF. CDR3 nucleotide sequence: TGTGCCAGCAGAGTGGGGGCGATGGGAGATACGCAGTATTTT. The rearrangement joins TRBV2 to TRBJ2-3, with D perhaps matching TRBD1 (6 bases). V lost 6 bases and J 5 bases, leaving 15 bases between the germline ends. The CDR3 is made up of 14 amino acids. The germline V gene encodes CDR1 SNHLY and CDR2 FYNNEI.